Included here is one T cell receptor (beta chain) sequence, with context. This entry comes from a study of response to subunit inactivated influenza vaccine. Germline V CDR1 and CDR2: DFQATT, SNEGSKA (reference sequence). CDR3 size: 12 residues. Trimming left V 0 bases short and J 11 bases short, with 13 bases between. TCRdb reprocessed the RT-PCR reads with MiXCR, giving one entry per CDR3 protein. The sample lists about 570,000 distinct CDR3 sequences, approximately 10% occurring once. The same specimen was also included in a second study, on T cells expressing NK-cell markers. In that study: What made the TCR beta cDNA was 5'RACE template switching with UMIs. T cells sorted in several experiments were restricted to alpha-beta TCR T cells by an anti-gamma-delta TCR antibody. The dominant NKG2C+ clonotypes represented roughly 1.0-7.5% of CD8+ T cells in over 5 donors.

Sequencing used PBMCs from blood, obtained on the day of vaccination. This receptor was identified in a man in his forties or fifties who received an inactivated influenza vaccine. J is TRBJ1-1 and V is TRBV20-1; weak D call: TRBD1 (5 bases). In nucleotides, the CDR3 is TGCAGTGCTAGAGATGTCGTATCAGGGGCTTTCTTT. Protein sequence: CSARDVVSGAFF.